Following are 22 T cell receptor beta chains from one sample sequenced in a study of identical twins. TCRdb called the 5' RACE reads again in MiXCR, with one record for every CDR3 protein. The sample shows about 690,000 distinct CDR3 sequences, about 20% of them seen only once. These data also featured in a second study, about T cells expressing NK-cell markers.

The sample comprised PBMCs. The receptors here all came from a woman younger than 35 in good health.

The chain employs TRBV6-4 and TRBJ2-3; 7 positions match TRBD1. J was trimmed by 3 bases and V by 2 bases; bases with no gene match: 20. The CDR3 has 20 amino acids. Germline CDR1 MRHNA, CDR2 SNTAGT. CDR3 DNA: TGTGCCAGCAGTGACGCCTCAAAGATGACTTATGGGACAGAGACAGATACGCAGTATTTT. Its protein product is CASSDASKMTYGTETDTQYF.

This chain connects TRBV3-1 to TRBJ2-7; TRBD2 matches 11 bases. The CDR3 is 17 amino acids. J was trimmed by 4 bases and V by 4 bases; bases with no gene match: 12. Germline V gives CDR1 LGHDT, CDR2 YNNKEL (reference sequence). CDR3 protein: CASSLLAGGRLTYEQYF. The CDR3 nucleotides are TGTGCCAGCAGCCTTCTAGCGGGGGGCCGCTTAACTTACGAGCAGTACTTC.

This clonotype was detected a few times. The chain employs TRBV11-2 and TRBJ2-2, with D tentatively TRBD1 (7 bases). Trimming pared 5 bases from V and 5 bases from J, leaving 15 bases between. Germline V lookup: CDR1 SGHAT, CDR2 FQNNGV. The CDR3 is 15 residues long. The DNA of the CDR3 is TGTGCCAGCAGCCCCTCAGGGGGGACAACCGGGGAGCTGTTTTTT. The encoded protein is CASSPSGGTTGELFF.

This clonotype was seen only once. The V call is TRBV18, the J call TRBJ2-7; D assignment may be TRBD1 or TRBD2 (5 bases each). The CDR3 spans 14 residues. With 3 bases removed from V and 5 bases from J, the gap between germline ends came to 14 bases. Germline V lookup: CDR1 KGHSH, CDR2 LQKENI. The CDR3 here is CASSPRDGSNEQYF. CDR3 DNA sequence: TGTGCCAGCTCACCCCGGGACGGCTCTAACGAGCAGTACTTC.

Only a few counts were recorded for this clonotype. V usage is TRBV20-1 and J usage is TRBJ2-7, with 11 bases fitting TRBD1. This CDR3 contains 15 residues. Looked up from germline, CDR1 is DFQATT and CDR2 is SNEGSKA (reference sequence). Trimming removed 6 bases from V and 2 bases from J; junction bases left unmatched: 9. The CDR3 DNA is TGCAGTGCCTCCCATTGGGACAGGGGGACCTACGAGCAGTACTTC. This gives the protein CSASHWDRGTYEQYF.

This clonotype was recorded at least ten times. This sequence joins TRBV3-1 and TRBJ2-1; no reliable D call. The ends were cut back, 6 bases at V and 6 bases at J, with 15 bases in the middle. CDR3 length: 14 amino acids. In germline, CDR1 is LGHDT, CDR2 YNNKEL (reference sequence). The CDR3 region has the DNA TGTGCCAGCAGAGCCAAGACCTCGACCAATGAGCAGTTCTTC. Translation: CASRAKTSTNEQFF.

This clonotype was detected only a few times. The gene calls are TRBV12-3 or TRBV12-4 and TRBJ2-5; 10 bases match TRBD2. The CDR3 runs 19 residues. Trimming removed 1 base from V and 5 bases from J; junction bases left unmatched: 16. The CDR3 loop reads CASSLVRASGRDRKETQYF. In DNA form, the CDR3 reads TGTGCCAGCAGTTTAGTTAGGGCTAGCGGGAGAGATAGGAAGGAGACCCAGTACTTC.

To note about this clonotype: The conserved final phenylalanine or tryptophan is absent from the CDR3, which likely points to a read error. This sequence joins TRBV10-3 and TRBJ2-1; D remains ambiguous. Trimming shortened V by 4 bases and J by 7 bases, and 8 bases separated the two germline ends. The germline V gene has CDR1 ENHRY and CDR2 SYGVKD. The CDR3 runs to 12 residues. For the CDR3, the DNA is TGTGCCATCAGTGCAGAGGCGAATGAGCAGTTCGTC. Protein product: CAISAEANEQFV.

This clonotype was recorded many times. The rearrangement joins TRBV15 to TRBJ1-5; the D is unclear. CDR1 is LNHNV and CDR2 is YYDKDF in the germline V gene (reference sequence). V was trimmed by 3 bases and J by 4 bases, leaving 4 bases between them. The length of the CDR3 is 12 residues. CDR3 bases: TGTGCCACCAGCAGGGTGAATCAGCCCCAGCATTTT. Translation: CATSRVNQPQHF.

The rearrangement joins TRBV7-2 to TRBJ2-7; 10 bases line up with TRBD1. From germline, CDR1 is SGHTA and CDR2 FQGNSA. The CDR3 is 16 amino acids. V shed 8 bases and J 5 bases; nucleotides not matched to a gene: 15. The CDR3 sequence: CASGSWRTGGLNEQYF. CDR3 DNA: TGTGCCAGCGGTTCCTGGCGGACAGGGGGTCTCAACGAGCAGTACTTC.

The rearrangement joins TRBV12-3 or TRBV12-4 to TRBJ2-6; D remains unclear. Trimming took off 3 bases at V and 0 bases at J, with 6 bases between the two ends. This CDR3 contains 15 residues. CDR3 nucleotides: TGTGCCAGCAGTTTTTGGGTCTCTGGGGCCAACGTCCTGACTTTC. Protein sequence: CASSFWVSGANVLTF.

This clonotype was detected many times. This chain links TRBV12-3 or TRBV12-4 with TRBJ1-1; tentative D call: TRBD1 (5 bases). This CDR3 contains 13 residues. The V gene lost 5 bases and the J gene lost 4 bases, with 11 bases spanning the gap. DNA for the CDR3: TGTGCCAGCAGTCCCGGACAAAGCACTGAAGCTTTCTTT. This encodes CASSPGQSTEAFF.

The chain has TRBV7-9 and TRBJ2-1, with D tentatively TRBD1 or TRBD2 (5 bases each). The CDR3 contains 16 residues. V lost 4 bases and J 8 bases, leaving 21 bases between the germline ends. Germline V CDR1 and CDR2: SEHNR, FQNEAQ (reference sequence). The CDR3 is CASSYSRTGLGDEQFF. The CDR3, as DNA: TGTGCCAGCAGCTACAGCAGGACGGGGTTGGGGGATGAGCAGTTCTTC.

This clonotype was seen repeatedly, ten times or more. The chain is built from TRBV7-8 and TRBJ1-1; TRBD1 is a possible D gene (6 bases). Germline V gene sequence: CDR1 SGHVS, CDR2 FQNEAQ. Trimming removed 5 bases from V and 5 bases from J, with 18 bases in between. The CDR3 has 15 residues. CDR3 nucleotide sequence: TGTGCCAGCAGCCCGGTGGGGGGGCCCGGTACTGAAGCTTTCTTT. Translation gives CASSPVGGPGTEAFF.

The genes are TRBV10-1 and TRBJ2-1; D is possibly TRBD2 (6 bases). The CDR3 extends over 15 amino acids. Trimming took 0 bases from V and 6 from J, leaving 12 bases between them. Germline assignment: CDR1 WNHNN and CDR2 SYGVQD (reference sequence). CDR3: CASSESGGTGNEQFF. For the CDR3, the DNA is TGCGCCAGCAGTGAGTCTGGGGGGACCGGCAATGAGCAGTTCTTC.

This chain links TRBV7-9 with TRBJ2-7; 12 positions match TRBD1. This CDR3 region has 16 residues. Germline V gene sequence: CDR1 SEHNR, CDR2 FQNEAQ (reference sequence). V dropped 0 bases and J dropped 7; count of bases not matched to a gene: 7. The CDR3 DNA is TGTGCCAGCAGCTTAGCGCCGGGACAGGGGGCGCCTGAGCAGTACTTC. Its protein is CASSLAPGQGAPEQYF.

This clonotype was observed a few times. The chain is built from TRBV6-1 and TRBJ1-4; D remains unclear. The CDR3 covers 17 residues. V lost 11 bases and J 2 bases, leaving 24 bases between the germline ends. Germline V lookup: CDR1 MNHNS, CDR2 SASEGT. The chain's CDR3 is CAGGIGEPSSTNEKLFF. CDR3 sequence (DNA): TGTGCCGGCGGGATTGGAGAACCTTCATCGACTAATGAAAAACTGTTTTTT.

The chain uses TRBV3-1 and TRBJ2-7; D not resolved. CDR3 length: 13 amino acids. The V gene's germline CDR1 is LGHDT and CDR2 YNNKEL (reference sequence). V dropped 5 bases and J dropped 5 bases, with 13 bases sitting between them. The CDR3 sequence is CASSSSRVHEQYF. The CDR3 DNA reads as TGTGCCAGCAGCTCCTCTCGAGTCCACGAGCAGTACTTC.

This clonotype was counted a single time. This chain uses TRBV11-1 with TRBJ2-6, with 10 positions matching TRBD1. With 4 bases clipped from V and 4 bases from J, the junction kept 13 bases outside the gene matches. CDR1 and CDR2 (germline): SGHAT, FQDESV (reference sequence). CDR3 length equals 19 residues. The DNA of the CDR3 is TGTGCCAGCAGCTCTACCCTTCGGGACAGGGGCCTCGGGGCCAACGTCCTGACTTTC. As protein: CASSSTLRDRGLGANVLTF.

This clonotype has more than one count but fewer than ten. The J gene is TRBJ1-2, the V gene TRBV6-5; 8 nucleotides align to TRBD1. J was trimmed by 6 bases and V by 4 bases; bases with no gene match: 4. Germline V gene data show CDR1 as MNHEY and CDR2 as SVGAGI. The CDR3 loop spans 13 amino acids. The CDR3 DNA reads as TGTGCCAGCAGTTTGACAGGGGTTAATGGCTACACCTTC. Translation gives CASSLTGVNGYTF.

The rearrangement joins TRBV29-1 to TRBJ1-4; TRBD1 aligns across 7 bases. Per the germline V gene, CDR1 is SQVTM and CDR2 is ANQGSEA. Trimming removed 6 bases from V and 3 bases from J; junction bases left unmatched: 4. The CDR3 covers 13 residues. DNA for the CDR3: TGCAGCGTGATGACAGGGTCTAATGAAAAACTGTTTTTT. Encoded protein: CSVMTGSNEKLFF.

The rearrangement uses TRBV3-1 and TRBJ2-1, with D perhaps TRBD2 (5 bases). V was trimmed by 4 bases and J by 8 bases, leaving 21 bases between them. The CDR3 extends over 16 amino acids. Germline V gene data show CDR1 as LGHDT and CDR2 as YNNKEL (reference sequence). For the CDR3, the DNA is TGTGCCAGCAGCCCATATCCACCGAGCACCGGGGATGAGCAGTTCTTC. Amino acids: CASSPYPPSTGDEQFF.